A selection of T cell receptor beta chains follows, all from one sample in a study. TCRdb redid the calling of the 5' RACE reads with MiXCR, one entry per CDR3 protein. In the table there are 35,000 to 50,000 distinct CDR3 sequences, about 30% of which are singletons. Source material: tumor-infiltrating memory CD4+ T cells sorted from the breast tumor. These receptors originate from a female donor with breast cancer. CDR3s include the opening cysteine and the closing phenylalanine or tryptophan. A D gene is named only where the DNA matches it firmly. The size field is filled for only some rows; it gives once, few, many or a size class.

TRBV7-2	TRBD1	few	14	TRBJ1-3	TGTGCCAGCAGCTTACCCGGGACAGGGCGCACCATATATTTT	CASSLPGTGRTIYF
TRBV5-4	-	-	16	TRBJ2-3	TGTGCCAGCTCCGGTCCGGCTGGTACAGGGACAGATACGCAGTATTTT	CASSGPAGTGTDTQYF
TRBV5-1	-	-	15	TRBJ2-1	TGCGCCAGCAGCTTGGGTAGGGGGAAGGTCGATGAGCAGTTCTTC	CASSLGRGKVDEQFF
TRBV5-1	-	many	13	TRBJ2-5	TGCGCCAGCAGCTTTCGGGGGCCAGAGACCCAGTACTTC	CASSFRGPETQYF
TRBV7-9	-	few	12	TRBJ1-4	TGTGCCAGCAGCGTGACAGTCGAAAAACTGTTTTTT	CASSVTVEKLFF
TRBV11-2	-	-	13	TRBJ2-7	TGTGCCAGCAGCTTAGGTTACCGGGGCGAGCAGTACTTC	CASSLGYRGEQYF
TRBV5-1	-	many	14	TRBJ2-2	TGCGCCAGCAGCTTGGGACAAAACACCGGGGAGCTGTTTTTT	CASSLGQNTGELFF
TRBV20-1	-	-	13	TRBJ2-3	TGCAGTGCGAGCAGGCCTAGCGCGGTTACGCAGTATTTT	CSASRPSAVTQYF
TRBV5-1	-	-	15	TRBJ2-2	TGCGCCGGCAGCTTCACAGGGACAAACACCGGGGAGCTGTTTTTT	CAGSFTGTNTGELFF
TRBV28	-	-	14	TRBJ2-2	TGTGCCAGCAGTTTATTAATGGGATCCGGGGAGCTGTTTTTT	CASSLLMGSGELFF
TRBV4-1	-	few	14	TRBJ2-2	TGCGCCAGCAGCCAAGATCGAAGGGGTAGAAGGTTGTTTTTT	CASSQDRRGRRLFF
TRBV6-5	TRBD1	-	14	TRBJ1-1	TGTGCCAGCAGTACTGGGACAGGGGGTGGAGGGGCTTTCTTT	CASSTGTGGGGAFF
TRBV7-2	-	-	16	TRBJ1-3	TGTGCCAGCAGCTTAGGTTGGGGAAGCTCTGGAAACACCATATATTTT	CASSLGWGSSGNTIYF
TRBV6-5	TRBD1	few	15	TRBJ2-3	TGTGCCAGCAGTCCGGGACAGGGGGCCAGAGATACGCAGTATTTT	CASSPGQGARDTQYF
TRBV14	-	-	13	TRBJ1-1	TGTGCCAGCAGCCAGAACCGGGACGGTGGGGCTTTCTTT	CASSQNRDGGAFF
TRBV6-1	-	-	13	TRBJ1-1	TGTGCCAGCACCCAGAACATCAACACTGAAGCTTTCTTT	CASTQNINTEAFF
TRBV7-6	-	few	15	TRBJ1-3	TGTGCCAGCAGCCCTCGACTGGTCTCTGGAAACACCATATATTTT	CASSPRLVSGNTIYF
TRBV12-3/TRBV12-4	TRBD2	many	15	TRBJ2-1	TGTGCCAGCAGGCCGGGGACTAACTCCTACAATGAGCAGTTCTTC	CASRPGTNSYNEQFF
TRBV28	TRBD1	few	15	TRBJ1-5	TGTGCCAGCAGTTTAGGACAGGCCTTCAATCAGCCCCAGCATTTT	CASSLGQAFNQPQHF
TRBV5-1	-	few	14	TRBJ1-5	TGCGCCAGCAGCTTGGGGGGGCCAGATCAGCCCCAGCATTTT	CASSLGGPDQPQHF
TRBV20-1	-	many	12	TRBJ2-1	TGCAGTGCTAGAGACGGCGGGGGCGAGCAGTTCTTC	CSARDGGGEQFF
TRBV6-5	-	-	14	TRBJ2-7	TGTGCCAGCAGTTACCGAAGACACTTATACGAGCAGTACTTC	CASSYRRHLYEQYF
TRBV7-6	-	-	13	TRBJ2-5	TGTGCCAGCAGCTTAACCTTCCAAGAGACCCAGTACTTC	CASSLTFQETQYF
TRBV6-5	-	few	15	TRBJ2-3	TGTGCCAGCAGCAACACCGACAGTTACACAGATACGCAGTATTTT	CASSNTDSYTDTQYF
TRBV4-1	-	-	14	TRBJ1-5	TGCGCCAGCAGCCAAGCGGCATCAGATCAGCCCCAGCATTTT	CASSQAASDQPQHF
TRBV20-1	-	-	15	TRBJ1-6	TGCAGTGCTAGTAGGGGAGGTTCCTATAATTCACCCCTCCACTTT	CSASRGGSYNSPLHF
TRBV20-1	TRBD2	-	18	TRBJ2-2	TGCAGTGCTAGAGATCTACAGTCGGGAGGGCCGTACACCGGGGAGCTGTTTTTT	CSARDLQSGGPYTGELFF
TRBV24-1	-	few	15	TRBJ2-2	TGTGCCACCAGTGACGCCGCAAGGAGGTCCGGGGAGCTGTTTTTT	CATSDAARRSGELFF
TRBV5-1	TRBD1	-	15	TRBJ2-3	TGCGCCAGCAGACCCGGGACAGGGCTCACAGATACGCAGTATTTT	CASRPGTGLTDTQYF
TRBV4-1	TRBD2	-	15	TRBJ2-7	TGCGCCAGCAGCCCCCGGACTAGCCCCTACTACGAGCAGTACTTC	CASSPRTSPYYEQYF
TRBV6-6	TRBD2	-	13	TRBJ2-5	TGTGCCAGCAGTTTCGGGACTAGTCAGACCCAGTACTTC	CASSFGTSQTQYF
TRBV20-1	TRBD2	few	16	TRBJ2-2	TGCAGTGCTCCACTAGCGGGGGGCATGAACACCGGGGAGCTGTTTTTT	CSAPLAGGMNTGELFF
TRBV4-2	TRBD1	many	16	TRBJ1-5	TGTGCCAGCAGCCAGGGGCAACAGGGGTTGGCTCAGCCCCAGCATTTT	CASSQGQQGLAQPQHF
TRBV4-1	-	many	15	TRBJ2-5	TGCGCCAGCAGCCCTACCCTGACAGTCCAAGAGACCCAGTACTTC	CASSPTLTVQETQYF
TRBV12-3/TRBV12-4	TRBD2	few	15	TRBJ2-5	TGTGCCAGCAGGAGGACTAGCGGGGGGGAAGAGACCCAGTACTTC	CASRRTSGGEETQYF
TRBV5-1	-	-	15	TRBJ1-5	TGCGCCAGCAGCGCCGTGCCCGGGGGCAATCAGCCCCAGCATTTT	CASSAVPGGNQPQHF
TRBV4-2	-	many	15	TRBJ2-1	TGTGCCAGCAGCCAAGATCCTGGCAGGGTGAATGAGCAGTTCTTC	CASSQDPGRVNEQFF
TRBV11-2	TRBD1	few	15	TRBJ1-1	TGTGCCAGCAGCTTAGATCCTAGGACAGGGGCAGTGGCTTTCTTT	CASSLDPRTGAVAFF
TRBV5-6	-	-	13	TRBJ2-4	TGTGCCAGCAGCTTGGACAGGGAGGACATTCAGTACTTC	CASSLDREDIQYF
TRBV7-2	TRBD1	few	13	TRBJ2-1	TGTGCCAGCAGCTCCTCCCCGAGACAGGGACAGTTCTTC	CASSSSPRQGQFF
TRBV2	TRBD1	-	15	TRBJ1-1	TGTGCCAGCAGTGTGGAGGGACAGGGCGGGACTGAAGCTTTCTTT	CASSVEGQGGTEAFF
TRBV20-1	-	-	15	TRBJ1-5	TGCAGTGCTAGAGATCAGAGGGCCCTCGGCGGTCCCCAGCATTTT	CSARDQRALGGPQHF
TRBV7-6	TRBD2	-	13	TRBJ2-1	TGTGCCAGCAGCTTAGTAGCGGGAAATGAGCAGTTCTTC	CASSLVAGNEQFF
TRBV4-2	-	-	13	TRBJ2-7	TGTGCCAGCAGCCAAGAATTCGGATACGAGCAGTACTTC	CASSQEFGYEQYF
TRBV12-3/TRBV12-4	-	-	15	TRBJ1-6	TGTGCCAGCAGAGATAATCGGGCCTATGATTCACCCCTCCACTTT	CASRDNRAYDSPLHF
TRBV18	-	many	14	TRBJ1-5	TGTGCCAGCTCACCCGACCGTCCCAATCAGCCCCAGCATTTT	CASSPDRPNQPQHF
TRBV15	-	few	17	TRBJ2-1	TGTGCCACCAGCGGTTTATCAAAGGCGGGGCATTACAATGAGCAGTTCTTC	CATSGLSKAGHYNEQFF
TRBV9	TRBD2	-	15	TRBJ2-7	TGTGCCAGCAGCGTAGGGACTAGCGGGACCTACGAGCAGTACTTC	CASSVGTSGTYEQYF
TRBV5-1	-	-	15	TRBJ2-6	TGCGCCAGCAGCTTGGACGTCTCTGGGGCCAACGTCCTGACTTTC	CASSLDVSGANVLTF
TRBV5-1	-	-	16	TRBJ2-1	TGCGCCAGCAGTTCATACAGGGACGAGGTTTACAATGAGCAGTTCTTC	CASSSYRDEVYNEQFF
TRBV20-1	TRBD2	-	15	TRBJ2-3	TGCAGTGCTCCTACTCTAGCGGGGGGGACAGATACGCAGTATTTT	CSAPTLAGGTDTQYF
TRBV4-1	TRBD1	many	17	TRBJ2-7	TGCGCCAGCAGCCAAGTTCCCGGGTGGGACAGGGACGACGAGCAGTACTTC	CASSQVPGWDRDDEQYF
TRBV9	-	many	15	TRBJ2-5	TGTGCCAGCAGCGTAGCGGGGCAGATCCAAGAGACCCAGTACTTC	CASSVAGQIQETQYF
TRBV7-9	TRBD2	few	16	TRBJ2-3	TGTGCCAGCAGCCCCACGTCTAGCGGGAGTACAGATACGCAGTATTTT	CASSPTSSGSTDTQYF
TRBV4-1	-	many	12	TRBJ1-3	TGCGCCAGCAGCCGTGGTGGAAACACCATATATTTT	CASSRGGNTIYF